These 2 T cell receptor beta chains originate from one sample sequenced in a study of shared clonotypes between healthy human individuals. Here immunoSEQ multiplex PCR was the method, and the copy in TCRdb shows in-frame clones only, minus some. Of 800,000 to 1,200,000 clones in the sample, about 84% were seen once. Material: memory CD4+ T cells from PBMCs. Stated subset: CD45RA-negative fraction. The receptors were sampled from a man aged 18 to 30 in good health. Some clones in this sample may be carry-over from other donors' samples.

This sequence joins TRBV6-6 and TRBJ2-7; TRBD2 might be the D (5 bases). Germline V CDR1 and CDR2: MNHNY, SVGAGI (reference sequence). Between the trimmed V and J ends, which lost 6 bases and 5 bases, there was a span of 11 bases. This CDR3 has 12 amino acids. The CDR3 DNA reads as TGTGCCAGCAGCCCCGGGATCCACGAGCAGTACTTC. Protein: CASSPGIHEQYF.

The chain has TRBV7-3 and TRBJ2-1; 7 positions agree with TRBD2. In germline, CDR1 is SGHTA, CDR2 FQGTGA. V lost 8 bases to trimming and J lost 4 bases; unmatched junction nucleotides: 11. This CDR3 contains 15 residues. As DNA, the CDR3 is TGTGCCAGCGGACCTGGAACGGGAGGATACAATGAGCAGTTCTTC. Its protein is CASGPGTGGYNEQFF.